The rows below give T cell receptor beta chains drawn from one sample of a study of identical twins' blood T cells. TCRdb reanalysed the 5' RACE reads using MiXCR and keeps one entry per CDR3 protein. Of 300,000 to 400,000 distinct CDR3 sequences detected, about 28% appear once; the ten largest clones hold approximately 6.6%. The sample taken for sequencing was PBMCs. Receptors were obtained from a woman between 18 and 49 years old in good health. Each CDR3 is given with its conserved first and last residue. D genes are given only for firm matches. For some rows the clone size is stated as once, few or many, or as a class when expanded; others skip it.

clone_size: -
v_call: TRBV6-5
j_call: TRBJ1-6
d_call: -
cdr3_nt: TGTGCCAGCAGTTCGTCGGGCGGAAATAATTCACCCCTCCACTTT
cdr3_aa: CASSSSGGNNSPLHF

clone_size: -
v_call: TRBV28
j_call: TRBJ2-7
d_call: -
cdr3_nt: TGTGCCAGCAGTTTTGCGAGCGACCCCTACGAGCAGTACTTC
cdr3_aa: CASSFASDPYEQYF

clone_size: -
v_call: TRBV4-3
j_call: TRBJ2-1
d_call: TRBD1
cdr3_nt: TGCGCCAGCATCCAGAGACAGGGAAGATTCAATGAGCAGTTCTTC
cdr3_aa: CASIQRQGRFNEQFF

clone_size: -
v_call: TRBV20-1
j_call: TRBJ1-2
d_call: -
cdr3_nt: TGCAGTGCTAGGCGCACAGGGCCTCTTAAAGGCTACACCTTC
cdr3_aa: CSARRTGPLKGYTF

clone_size: -
v_call: TRBV20-1
j_call: TRBJ1-5
d_call: -
cdr3_nt: TGCAGTGCTAGAACGCCTCCTCCTGATCAGCCCCAGCATTTT
cdr3_aa: CSARTPPPDQPQHF

clone_size: -
v_call: TRBV12-3/TRBV12-4
j_call: TRBJ1-2
d_call: -
cdr3_nt: TGTGCCAGCAGTTTCCGTCGGAGGGAGGGCTACACCTTC
cdr3_aa: CASSFRRREGYTF

clone_size: -
v_call: TRBV20-1
j_call: TRBJ1-2
d_call: -
cdr3_nt: TGCAGTGCAAACAGGGCCCCCATGCTCTATGGCTACACCTTC
cdr3_aa: CSANRAPMLYGYTF

clone_size: many
v_call: TRBV7-8
j_call: TRBJ1-4
d_call: TRBD1
cdr3_nt: TGTGCCAGCAGCTTAGTAGGGGGCGCCCTATCAAATGAAAAACTGTTTTTT
cdr3_aa: CASSLVGGALSNEKLFF

clone_size: many
v_call: TRBV29-1
j_call: TRBJ1-5
d_call: -
cdr3_nt: TGCAGCGTTGGGGGGAGCGGCAATCAGCCCCAGCATTTT
cdr3_aa: CSVGGSGNQPQHF

clone_size: -
v_call: TRBV20-1
j_call: TRBJ1-1
d_call: -
cdr3_nt: TGCAGTGCTAGAGTTGGGGGAACGGTGAACACTGAAGCTTTCTTT
cdr3_aa: CSARVGGTVNTEAFF

clone_size: -
v_call: TRBV20-1
j_call: TRBJ1-3
d_call: TRBD1
cdr3_nt: TGCAGTACCACAAGCCCGGGACAGAGAAACACCATATATTTT
cdr3_aa: CSTTSPGQRNTIYF

clone_size: few
v_call: TRBV20-1
j_call: TRBJ1-2
d_call: -
cdr3_nt: TGCAGTGCTGGCGACAGCTATGGCTACACCTTC
cdr3_aa: CSAGDSYGYTF

clone_size: few
v_call: TRBV5-4
j_call: TRBJ1-1
d_call: -
cdr3_nt: TGTGCCAGCAGTTATACGGGACGGCTGAACACTGAAGCTTTCTTT
cdr3_aa: CASSYTGRLNTEAFF

clone_size: -
v_call: TRBV5-1
j_call: TRBJ1-2
d_call: -
cdr3_nt: TGCGCCAGCAGCTTGGAACGGGGCGGTGGCTACACCTTC
cdr3_aa: CASSLERGGGYTF

clone_size: -
v_call: TRBV19
j_call: TRBJ1-5
d_call: TRBD1
cdr3_nt: TGTGCCAGTAGCACAGACAGGGGGAATCAGCCCCAGCATTTT
cdr3_aa: CASSTDRGNQPQHF

clone_size: -
v_call: TRBV21-1
j_call: TRBJ2-1
d_call: -
cdr3_nt: TGTGCCAGCAGCAAAGCTCCTAAAACTAGCGGGAGGTTGGATGAGCAGTTCTTC
cdr3_aa: CASSKAPKTSGRLDEQFF